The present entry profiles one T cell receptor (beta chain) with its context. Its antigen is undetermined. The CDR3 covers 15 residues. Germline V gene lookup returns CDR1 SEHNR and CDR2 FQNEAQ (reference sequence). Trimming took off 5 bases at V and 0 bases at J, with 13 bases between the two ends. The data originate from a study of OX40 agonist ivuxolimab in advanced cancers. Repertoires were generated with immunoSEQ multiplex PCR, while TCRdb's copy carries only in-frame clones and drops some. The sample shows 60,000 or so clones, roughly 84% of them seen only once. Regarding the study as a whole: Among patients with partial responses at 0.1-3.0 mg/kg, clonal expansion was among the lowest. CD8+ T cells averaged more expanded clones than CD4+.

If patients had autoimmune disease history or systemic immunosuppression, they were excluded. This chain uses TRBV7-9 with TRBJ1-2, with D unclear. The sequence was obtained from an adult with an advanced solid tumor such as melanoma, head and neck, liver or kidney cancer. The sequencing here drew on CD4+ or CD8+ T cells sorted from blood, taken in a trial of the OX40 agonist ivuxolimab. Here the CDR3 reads CASSLLNLSNYGYTF. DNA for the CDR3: TGTGCCAGCAGCCTTCTCAACTTATCTAACTATGGCTACACCTTC. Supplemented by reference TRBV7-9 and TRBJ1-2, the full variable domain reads DTGVSQNPRHKITKRGQNVTFRCDPISEHNRLYWYRQTLGQGPEFLTYFQNEAQLEKSRLLSDRFSAERPKGSFSTLEIQRTEQGDSAMYLCASSLLNLSNYGYTFGSGTRLTVV.